This passage covers 14 T cell receptor beta chains from one sample sequenced in a study of T cells in Graves' hyperthyroidism and ophthalmopathy. RNA transcripts served as the template for amplifying TCR beta CDR3 regions. Carried out on the TCR CDR3, a first-round RT-PCR used the HTBI primer set. TCRdb reanalysed the multiplex PCR reads using MiXCR and keeps one entry per CDR3 protein. Among over 700,000 distinct CDR3 sequences, under 45% were seen once, and the ten largest hold around 30%. Sequenced input: blood. These receptors were collected from a middle-aged woman with Graves' hyperthyroidism.

The chain combines TRBV10-3 with TRBJ1-1; no clear D gene. Germline V lookup: CDR1 ENHRY, CDR2 SYGVKD. The CDR3 consists of 13 residues. Trimming stripped 8 bases from V and 2 bases from J, with 12 bases between. The CDR3 region has the DNA TGTGCCATCTGGTGGATAGACAACACTGAAGCTTTCTTT. Protein sequence: CAIWWIDNTEAFF.

The chain carries TRBV6-1 and TRBJ1-2, with D possibly TRBD1 on 6 matching bases. V was trimmed by 6 bases and J by 10 bases, leaving 15 bases between them. The CDR3 consists of 12 residues. Germline CDR1 reads MNHNS; CDR2 reads SASEGT. Written as DNA, the CDR3 is TGTGCCAGCAGCATGACAGGAGATGTCTACACCTTC. It specifies CASSMTGDVYTF.

The sample holds a few counts of this clonotype. The rearrangement joins TRBV19 to TRBJ1-4; unclear D gene. The length of the CDR3 is 17 residues. Trimming stripped 0 bases from V and 8 bases from J, with 19 bases between. Germline loops: CDR1 LNHDA, CDR2 SQIVND (reference sequence). CDR3 region: CASSIDLFSQVGEKLFF. CDR3 nucleotides: TGTGCCAGTAGTATAGATCTCTTTTCGCAGGTCGGGGAAAAACTGTTTTTT.

This clonotype has at least ten counts. This chain uses TRBV20-1 with TRBJ1-4; 10 bases align to TRBD1. Per the germline V gene, CDR1 is DFQATT and CDR2 is SNEGSKA (reference sequence). J gave up 10 bases and V 0 bases, and 11 bases lay outside the gene matches. The CDR3 loop spans 16 amino acids. The CDR3 sequence: CSARDQTGQGMGKLFF. As DNA, the CDR3 is TGCAGTGCTAGAGATCAAACGGGACAGGGGATGGGAAAACTGTTTTTT.

The chain joins TRBV6-2 or TRBV6-3 to TRBJ1-5; D possibly corresponds to TRBD1 (5 bases). Trimming took 6 bases from V and 4 from J, leaving 19 bases between them. This CDR3 is 16 amino acids long. The germline CDR1 and CDR2 sequences are MNHEY and SVGEGT. The CDR3: CASSERENQGNQPQHF. For the CDR3, the DNA is TGTGCCAGCAGCGAAAGGGAGAATCAGGGTAATCAGCCCCAGCATTTT.

This clonotype was recorded at least ten times. The chain joins TRBV4-1 to TRBJ1-2; tentatively, D is TRBD1 (6 bases). The CDR3 length is 14 residues. The V and J ends lost 1 base and 4 bases respectively, with 10 bases between them. The V gene's germline CDR1 is MGHRA and CDR2 YSYEKL. The CDR3: CASSQVQGTYGYTF. In DNA form, the CDR3 reads TGCGCCAGCAGCCAAGTCCAGGGGACCTATGGCTACACCTTC.

The V gene is TRBV7-8, the J gene TRBJ2-7; 9 bases line up with TRBD2. Germline CDR1 and CDR2: SGHVS and FQNEAQ. Losses at the gene ends were 5 bases for V and 3 bases for J; bases not matched to a gene: 5. The CDR3 contains 14 residues. In DNA form, the CDR3 reads TGTGCCAGCAGCAACCTAGCGGGGAGCTACGAGCAGTACTTC. Translated: CASSNLAGSYEQYF. Supplemented by reference TRBV7-8 and TRBJ2-7, the full variable domain reads GAGVSQSPRYKVAKRGQDVALRCDPISGHVSLFWYQQALGQGPEFLTYFQNEAQLDKSGLPSDRFFAERPEGSVSTLKIQRTQQEDSAVYLCASSNLAGSYEQYFGPGTRLTVT.

This clonotype has just a few counts. The J gene is TRBJ1-1, the V gene TRBV12-5, with unresolved D. V shed 6 bases and J shed 1 base, with 12 bases lying between them. Germline CDR1 LGHNT, CDR2 FRNRAP. The CDR3 is made up of 14 amino acids. CDR3 nucleotide sequence: TGTGCTAGTGGGATTCTATCAGAGAACACTGAAGCTTTCTTT. It is translated as CASGILSENTEAFF.

In DNA, the CDR3 is TGTGCCAGCTCGGCGAAGAACACCGGGGAGCTGTTTTTT. Protein: CASSAKNTGELFF. The J gene is TRBJ2-2, the V gene TRBV19; D gene uncertain. Trimming left V 9 bases short and J 1 base short, with 9 bases between. The CDR3 is 13 amino acids. Germline assignment: CDR1 LNHDA and CDR2 SQIVND (reference sequence).

There are many counts of this clonotype. The J gene is TRBJ1-2, the V gene TRBV7-2; 7 bases are a match to TRBD1. Unmatched junction bases numbered 16, after V lost 3 bases and J lost 6 bases. CDR3 length equals 17 residues. Germline loops: CDR1 SGHTA, CDR2 FQGNSA. CDR3 amino acids: CASSLGLTMGQRHGYTF. DNA for the CDR3: TGTGCCAGCAGCTTGGGACTTACAATGGGACAGAGACATGGCTACACCTTC.

The chain employs TRBV9 and TRBJ2-5, with D uncertain. Germline loops: CDR1 SGDLS, CDR2 YYNGEE. The V end lost 4 bases, the J end lost 5 bases, and 18 bases lay between the germline ends. This CDR3 region has 15 residues. The DNA of the CDR3 is TGTGCCAGCAGCCTAACTACGTTCCCTGGGGAGACCCAGTACTTC. Residues: CASSLTTFPGETQYF.

This clonotype was counted many times. The chain combines TRBV2 with TRBJ1-1, with TRBD1 as a possible D gene (5 bases). The ends were cut back, 4 bases at V and 11 bases at J, with 14 bases in the middle. The length of the CDR3 is 12 residues. Germline loops: CDR1 SNHLY, CDR2 FYNNEI. As DNA, the CDR3 is TGTGCCAGCAGTGCTGACAGCGTGCGGGCTTTCTTT. Amino acid sequence: CASSADSVRAFF.

This clonotype appeared a single time. This rearrangement joins TRBV6-1 to TRBJ1-5; D uncertain. CDR3 length: 15 residues. Germline CDR1 is MNHNS and CDR2 is SASEGT. V was shortened by 2 bases and J by 3 bases, with 11 bases between the two germline ends. CDR3 protein: CASSEMRQPNQPQHF. The CDR3 DNA sequence: TGTGCCAGCAGTGAAATGCGGCAGCCCAATCAGCCCCAGCATTTT.

The gene calls are TRBV7-2 and TRBJ2-3; D ambiguous. The V and J ends lost 5 bases and 1 base respectively, with 10 bases between them. Germline V gives CDR1 SGHTA, CDR2 FQGNSA. The CDR3 is 14 amino acids. CDR3 residues: CASSLTVGTDTQYF. DNA for the CDR3: TGTGCCAGCAGCCTCACCGTGGGCACAGATACGCAGTATTTT. Combining the CDR3 with reference TRBV7-2 and TRBJ2-3 gives the whole variable domain GAGVSQSPSNKVTEKGKDVELRCDPISGHTALYWYRQSLGQGLEFLIYFQGNSAPDKSGLPSDRFSAERTGGSVSTLTIQRTQQEDSAVYLCASSLTVGTDTQYFGPGTRLTVL.